This T cell receptor (beta chain) was retrieved from a study of blood T cell repertoires in COVID-19. Study at large: From the United States, Italy and Spain came samples of acute and convalescent COVID-19.

In the authors' methods: Amplification of reference gene primers provided the estimated nucleated cell counts. Profiling relied on immunoSEQ multiplex PCR, and the TCRdb table lists in-frame clones only, not all of them. That table furnishes V, J and clone size, whereas the DNA furnished D and trimming. The sample carries about 100,000 clones, 75% to 85% recorded once. This clone was observed once. Germline V lookup: CDR1 KGHSH, CDR2 LQKENI. The CDR3 is 14 amino acids. V gave up 3 bases and J gave up 3 bases, with 12 bases separating them. V and J are TRBV18 and TRBJ2-7; no definite D call. The origin of this receptor is an elderly woman with active or convalescent COVID-19. The sequenced sample consisted of peripheral blood. DNA of the CDR3: TGTGCCAGCTCACCGTCTAACAGAGTCTACGAGCAGTACTTC. This encodes CASSPSNRVYEQYF.